The 2 T cell receptor beta chains in this list originate from one sample, sequenced in a study of blood T cell repertoires in COVID-19. TCRdb's table, derived via immunoSEQ multiplex PCR, lists solely in-frame clones and lacks some. The sample contains approximately 240,000 clones, around 83% of which appear only once. The source material was peripheral blood. These receptors were obtained from a man aged 45-60 years who had recovered from COVID-19.

The V gene is TRBV30, the J gene TRBJ2-3, with 9 nucleotides matching TRBD1. Germline-derived CDR1 and CDR2 are GTSNPN and SVGIG (reference sequence). V dropped 5 bases and J dropped 4; count of bases not matched to a gene: 4. This CDR3 is built from 13 residues. Here the CDR3 reads CAWGQGQADTQYF. In DNA form, the CDR3 reads TGTGCCTGGGGACAGGGGCAGGCAGATACGCAGTATTTT.

This chain joins TRBV28 and TRBJ2-1, with TRBD1 matching 9 bases. The germline CDR1 and CDR2 sequences are MDHEN and SYDVKM. This CDR3 region has 13 residues. Trimming removed 6 bases from V and 12 bases from J; junction bases left unmatched: 9. This chain's CDR3 is CASRGTGRFGQFF. CDR3 coding DNA: TGTGCCAGCAGAGGGACAGGGCGATTTGGGCAGTTCTTC.